This T cell receptor beta chain derives from a study of regulatory T cells in long-lasting Graves disease. Whole-study context: Those Graves' patients who were newly diagnosed had been on antithyroid drugs under 3 months.

J lost 0 bases, V lost 6 bases, and 1 base had no gene match. The CDR3 has 14 amino acids. Germline-derived CDR1 and CDR2 are MNHEY and SMNVEV (reference sequence). Notes on the study in general: Investigators studied peripheral blood only, not thyroid tissue. Persistent disease samples used TRBV28, TRBJ1-2 and TRBJ2-5 preferentially.

The time point: newly diagnosed GD, antithyroid drugs for less than 3 months. There was RNA extracted from PBMCs, and the TCR library was made from it. EDTA tubes were used for drawing nine milliliters of peripheral blood. The authors built TCR beta libraries using iRepertoire HTBI primers and Arm-PCR of CDR3 regions. MiXCR, applied by TCRdb to the multiplex PCR reads, yields one record per CDR3 protein. The repertoire holds a few hundred thousand distinct CDR3 sequences, with 20% to 25% as singletons. Comment on this clonotype: Its target is unknown.

This clonotype was obtained from a female donor with Graves disease. The sequences come from peripheral blood mononuclear cells (PBMCs), collected at new diagnosis, from a patient treated with antithyroid drugs. This chain uses TRBV27 with TRBJ1-5, with TRBD1 matching over 8 bases. CDR3 nucleotide sequence: TGTGCCAGCAGGGACAGGGATAGCAATCAGCCCCAGCATTTT. It yields the protein CASRDRDSNQPQHF.